This passage covers 10 T cell receptor beta chains from one sample sequenced in a study of cytomegalovirus exposure and HLA in healthy donors. PCR used 60 Vbeta primers and 13 Jbeta primers. Clones were sequenced by immunoSEQ multiplex PCR, and TCRdb holds only the in-frame ones, with some missing. The sample has under 200,000 clones, about 65% seen once; the top ten hold under 3.5%. Sequencing used PBMCs. Receptors were obtained from a woman aged 25 to 39 in good health and CMV-seronegative.

The genes are TRBV2 and TRBJ1-3; D not certain. The V end was cut by 6 bases, the J end by 0 bases, with 9 bases between. The CDR3 consists of 14 residues. The germline V gene has CDR1 SNHLY and CDR2 FYNNEI. The CDR3 DNA sequence: TGTGCCAGCAGAGCCCAGGTCTCTGGAAACACCATATATTTT. Its protein is CASRAQVSGNTIYF.

The rearrangement links TRBV27 to TRBJ2-5; TRBD2 aligns across 9 bases. The end of the DNA fits TRBJ2-7 better, so the J call may be wrong. Germline assignment: CDR1 MNHEY and CDR2 SMNVEV (reference sequence). This CDR3 has 15 residues. The DNA for the CDR3 is TGTGCCAGCAGCCTACTAGCGGGCAGCTCCTACGAGCAGTACTTC. The encoded protein is CASSLLAGSSYEQYF.

The rearrangement links TRBV30 to TRBJ2-1; 7 positions agree with TRBD1. After removal of 6 bases from V and 2 bases from J, the junction contained 4 bases not matched to a gene. Germline V gene lookup returns CDR1 GTSNPN and CDR2 SVGIG (reference sequence). The CDR3 totals 13 residues. The CDR3 is CACLGGTYNEQFF. The CDR3 DNA reads TGTGCCTGCCTAGGGGGCACCTACAATGAGCAGTTCTTC.

The rearrangement links TRBV7-3 to TRBJ2-5, with a tentative D call TRBD2 (6 bases). CDR3 size: 13 residues. Germline V gives CDR1 SGHTA, CDR2 FQGTGA. V was clipped by 5 bases and J by 2 bases, with 9 bases between them. CDR3 in amino acids: CASSPGLQETQYF. DNA of the CDR3: TGTGCCAGCAGCCCGGGACTGCAAGAGACCCAGTACTTC.

J is TRBJ1-1 and V is TRBV5-6, with D possibly being TRBD1 (5 bases). The germline V gene encodes CDR1 SGHDT and CDR2 YYEEEE. V was cut by 4 bases and J by 0 bases, with 13 bases left in between. This CDR3 region has 15 residues. The CDR3 is CASSLVGAMNTEAFF. DNA for the CDR3: TGTGCCAGCAGCCTCGTTGGGGCGATGAACACTGAAGCTTTCTTT.

The rearrangement joins TRBV18 to TRBJ2-5, with 11 bases identical to TRBD1. The DNA end is more similar to TRBJ2-7, so the J call may be wrong. This CDR3 has 14 residues. Germline CDR1 is KGHSH and CDR2 is LQKENI. CDR3 protein: CASSSGQGAYEQYF. The CDR3 bases are TGTGCCAGCTCATCGGGACAGGGGGCCTACGAGCAGTACTTC.

V usage is TRBV30 and J usage is TRBJ2-1, with a tentative D call TRBD2 (5 bases). The germline CDR1 and CDR2 sequences are GTSNPN and SVGIG (reference sequence). This CDR3 spans 12 amino acids. With 8 bases removed from V and 2 bases from J, the gap between germline ends came to 10 bases. The CDR3 sequence is CATSGTYNEQFF. As DNA, the CDR3 is TGTGCCACTTCGGGAACCTACAATGAGCAGTTCTTC. Full variable domain (remainder filled in from reference TRBV30 and TRBJ2-1): SQTIHQWPATLVQPVGSPLSLECTVEGTSNPNLYWYRQAAGRGLQLLFYSVGIGQISSEVPQNLSASRPQDRQFILSSKKLLLSDSGFYLCATSGTYNEQFFGPGTRLTVL.

The V and J genes are TRBV10-1 and TRBJ2-7; weak D call: TRBD2 (5 bases). The V end was cut by 6 bases, the J end by 2 bases, with 17 bases between. Germline V CDR1 and CDR2: WNHNN, SYGVQD (reference sequence). The CDR3 is 15 residues long. The CDR3 protein is CASSPLAVQTYEQYF. CDR3 sequence (DNA): TGCGCCAGCAGCCCCCTAGCAGTACAAACCTACGAGCAGTACTTC.

The gene calls are TRBV7-9 and TRBJ1-3; 8 nucleotides align to TRBD1. CDR3 length equals 15 residues. The V gene end was trimmed by 5 bases and the J gene end by 4 bases; junction bases not matched to a gene: 7. Germline V gene data show CDR1 as SEHNR and CDR2 as FQNEAQ (reference sequence). CDR3 nucleotides: TGTGCCAGCAGCGTCGGGACAGGCCCAGGAAACACCATATATTTT. It translates to CASSVGTGPGNTIYF.

This clone was detected a few times. This chain links TRBV7-2 with TRBJ1-1, with 9 positions matching TRBD1. The germline V gene has CDR1 SGHTA and CDR2 FQGNSA. The CDR3 extends over 13 amino acids. The trim removed 4 bases at V and 5 bases at J, leaving 2 bases unmatched. The CDR3 DNA follows: TGTGCCAGCAGCTGGGACAGGGAAACTGAAGCTTTCTTT. This translates into CASSWDRETEAFF.